This T cell receptor (beta chain) was found in a study of technical replicates of blood from several donors (dated by TCRdb to the late 2010s). To prepare the library, the immunoSEQ multiplex PCR assay was applied. TCRdb retrieved this table from immuneACCESS and kept in-frame rearrangements only. Not all clones are present; in checked studies, unresolved V genes account for under half, and no reason is known for the remainder. The sample table contains more than 65,000 clones; only one count was recorded for about 94% of them. 0.25% of the sample lies in the top ten. Its CDR3 holds 13 amino acids, cysteine through phenylalanine. The kept DNA is CDR3 alone, 39 bases in frame from the first base. The junction shows trimming of 6 bases on V and 6 bases on J, plus 14 bases between the germline ends. In the germline V gene (reference sequence), CDR1 corresponds to MNHEY and CDR2 to SMNVEV. Details on this clone: This clone's antigen is unknown. Qualities for individual bases were not recorded, and no much larger clone is one base off.

Recombination connected TRBV27 to TRBJ1-1; a tentative D match to TRBD1 spans 5 bases. The sample was T cells isolated from PBMCs. The receptor was derived from a human donor in good health. The CDR3 region has the sequence CASSLTWDSEAFF. The DNA sequence is TGTGCCAGCAGCCTCACCTGGGACTCTGAAGCTTTCTTT.